This TCR beta chain was observed in a study of T and B cells in COVID-19 patients. For the study at large: Blood was sampled from COVID-19 patients who were either actively infected or recovered. Critical illness requiring mechanical ventilation or extracorporeal membrane oxygenation affected about 65% of the 20 active-infection patients.

This CDR3 comprises 16 residues. CDR1 is LNHDA and CDR2 is SQIVND in the germline V gene (reference sequence). The V and J ends lost 9 bases and 7 bases, in that order; junction bases with no gene match: 17. TRB rearrangements were amplified by multiplex PCR with BIOMED2 TRB-A/B primers. TCRdb recomputed calls from the multiplex PCR reads with MiXCR, one row per CDR3 protein. The sample lists 4,500 to 5,000 distinct CDR3 sequences, about 33% occurring once. TRB was amplified from about 250-500 ng of blood genomic DNA. This receptor was obtained from a human donor who had recovered from COVID-19. Material: blood. The chain combines TRBV19 with TRBJ2-1; TRBD2 aligns across 8 bases. The CDR3 sequence: CASTPDPGGGRNEQFF. For the CDR3, the DNA is TGTGCCAGCACACCCGATCCCGGCGGCGGGAGGAATGAGCAGTTCTTC.